This TCR beta chain was profiled in a study of beta chain features in type 1 diabetes. Turning to the study itself: What patients shared with healthy donors was a similar profile of age, gender and cell yields. Study outcomes and limitations: Moderate yet significant TCRB CDR3 shortening was seen in Type 1 diabetes patients in all four CD4+ subsets.

Sequenced material consisted of expressed TCRB transcripts (all of the isolated RNA was reverse transcribed). TCRdb keeps only in-frame clones here, not all; method: immunoSEQ multiplex PCR. The sample has about 700,000 clones; 13% are singletons. Per the germline V gene, CDR1 is SNHLY and CDR2 is FYNNEI. Trimming took 6 bases from V and 5 from J, leaving 13 bases between them. The CDR3 totals 13 residues. This clone has just a few counts. Its antigen is currently unknown. The chain is built from TRBV2 and TRBJ2-5, with D unclear. The sequenced sample was naive CD4+ T cells from blood. This TCR was recovered from a man younger than 35 with type 1 diabetes. CDR3 region: CASSAQARETQYF. CDR3 nucleotides: TGTGCCAGCAGCGCCCAAGCCCGGGAGACCCAGTACTTC. Full variable domain (missing parts from reference TRBV2 and TRBJ2-5): EPEVTQTPSHQVTQMGQEVILRCVPISNHLYFYWYRQILGQKVEFLVSFYNNEISEKSEIFDDQFSVERPDGSNFTLKIRSTKLEDSAMYFCASSAQARETQYFGPGTRLLVL.